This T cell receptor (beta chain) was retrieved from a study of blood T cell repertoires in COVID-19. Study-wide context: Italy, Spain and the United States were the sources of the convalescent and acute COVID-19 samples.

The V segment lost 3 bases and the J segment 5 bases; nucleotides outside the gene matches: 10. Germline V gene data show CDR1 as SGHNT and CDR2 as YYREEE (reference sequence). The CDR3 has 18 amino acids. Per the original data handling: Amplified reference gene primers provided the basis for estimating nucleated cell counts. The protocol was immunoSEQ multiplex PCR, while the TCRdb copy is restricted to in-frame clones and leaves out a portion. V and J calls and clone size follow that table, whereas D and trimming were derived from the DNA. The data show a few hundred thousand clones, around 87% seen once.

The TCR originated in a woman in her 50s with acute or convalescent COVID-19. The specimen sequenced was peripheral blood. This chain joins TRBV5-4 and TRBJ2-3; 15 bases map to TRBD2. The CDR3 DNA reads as TGTGCCAGCAGCTCCCGGACTAGCGGGAGGGCCATAGTAGATACGCAGTATTTT. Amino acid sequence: CASSSRTSGRAIVDTQYF.